These T cell receptor beta chains were read from a single sample in a study of blood T cell repertoires in COVID-19. Measured with immunoSEQ multiplex PCR; TCRdb has only the in-frame clones, and not every one. The sample includes some 150,000 clones, approximately 79% of them seen just once. Sequencing input: PBMCs or T cells enriched from blood (not recorded which). These receptors all stem from a woman between 50 and 59 years old who had recovered from COVID-19. The CDR3 runs from the conserved cysteine through the conserved F or W. The D gene is left open where the match is weak. Clone size is shown for a subset of rows, as once, few, many or a class of expanded clone.

V,D,J,size,CDR3,DNA
TRBV19,NA,TRBJ1-4,NA,CASSIGGSTNEKLFF,TGTGCCAGTAGTATCGGAGGTTCAACTAATGAAAAACTGTTTTTT
TRBV6-5,NA,TRBJ1-4,NA,CASSFSATNEKLFF,TGTGCCAGCAGTTTTTCTGCAACTAATGAAAAACTGTTTTTT
TRBV25-1,NA,TRBJ2-3,NA,CASSGSGADTQYF,TGTGCCAGCAGTGGGAGCGGAGCAGATACGCAGTATTTT
TRBV14,TRBD1,TRBJ1-6,NA,CASSQDRYRGNSPLHF,TGTGCCAGCAGCCAAGATCGGTACAGGGGCAATTCACCCCTCCACTTT
TRBV28,TRBD1,TRBJ2-7,NA,CASSPPGQATEQYF,TGTGCCAGCAGTCCTCCGGGACAGGCCACAGAGCAGTACTTC
TRBV2,NA,TRBJ1-1,NA,CASSDSGDWAFF,TGTGCCAGCAGTGATTCGGGGGATTGGGCTTTCTTT
TRBV5-4,NA,TRBJ1-6,NA,CASSPPTGLGSNSPLHF,TGTGCCAGCAGCCCCCCCACAGGGCTAGGATCGAATTCACCCCTCCACTTT
TRBV3-1/TRBV3-2,TRBD2,TRBJ2-5,NA,CASSHTTSGYGETQYF,TGTGCCAGCAGCCATACGACTAGCGGGTATGGCGAGACCCAGTACTTC
TRBV5-1,NA,TRBJ2-7,NA,CASRGGDLSYEQYF,TGCGCCAGCAGAGGGGGGGACCTCTCCTACGAGCAGTACTTC
TRBV12-5,NA,TRBJ1-6,NA,CASGPGGSPLHF,TGTGCTAGTGGCCCGGGGGGGTCACCCCTCCACTTT
TRBV7-2,TRBD2,TRBJ2-3,NA,CASSLMMTSGPSTDTQYF,TGTGCCAGCAGCTTAATGATGACTAGCGGGCCTAGCACAGATACGCAGTATTTT
TRBV7-9,NA,TRBJ1-5,few,CASSFAGAHQPQHF,TGTGCCAGCAGCTTCGCGGGGGCCCATCAGCCCCAGCATTTT
TRBV27,NA,TRBJ2-7,NA,CASRSGTYEQYF,TGTGCCAGCAGAAGCGGAACCTACGAGCAGTACTTC
TRBV20-1,NA,TRBJ2-5,NA,CSALVQETQYF,TGCAGTGCGTTAGTCCAAGAGACCCAGTACTTC
TRBV5-4,TRBD1,TRBJ2-1,NA,CASSLGGQGYNEQFF,TGTGCCAGCAGCTTGGGGGGACAGGGATACAATGAGCAGTTCTTC
TRBV9,TRBD2,TRBJ2-1,NA,CASSPVASGRALNEQFF,TGTGCCAGCAGCCCGGTGGCTAGCGGGAGGGCCCTCAATGAGCAGTTCTTC
TRBV3-1/TRBV3-2,NA,TRBJ2-1,NA,CASSQDPASYNEQFF,TGTGCCAGCAGCCAAGATCCAGCGTCTTACAATGAGCAGTTCTTC
TRBV7-7,NA,TRBJ2-3,NA,CASSPSKGADTQYF,TGTGCTAGCAGCCCCTCGAAGGGAGCGGATACGCAGTATTTT
TRBV18,NA,TRBJ1-1,NA,CASSPPQKNMNTEAFF,TGTGCCAGCTCACCACCGCAGAAGAACATGAACACTGAAGCTTTCTTT
TRBV5-1,TRBD1,TRBJ1-4,NA,CASSLRGPNEKLFF,TGCGCCAGCAGCTTGAGGGGGCCTAATGAAAAACTGTTTTTT
TRBV28,NA,TRBJ1-6,once,CASSSDSPLHF,TGTGCCAGCAGTTCTGATTCACCCCTCCACTTT
TRBV2,NA,TRBJ1-2,NA,CASRKTANYGYTF,TGTGCCAGCAGAAAGACAGCTAACTATGGCTACACCTTC
TRBV21-1,NA,TRBJ1-2,NA,CASVEPNYGYTF,TGTGCCAGCGTAGAGCCTAACTATGGCTACACCTTC
TRBV2,TRBD1,TRBJ1-6,NA,CAGISKGGQGAYSPLHF,TGTGCCGGAATCTCGAAGGGAGGACAGGGGGCGTACTCACCCCTCCACTTT
TRBV7-9,NA,TRBJ1-2,NA,CASSLLTNYGYTF,TGTGCCAGCAGCTTATTAACTAACTATGGCTACACCTTC
TRBV19,TRBD2,TRBJ2-3,NA,CASSTTSGDTDTQYF,TGTGCCAGTAGTACCACGAGCGGGGACACAGATACGCAGTATTTT
TRBV4-1,TRBD1,TRBJ2-2,NA,CASSQDRAGELFF,TGCGCCAGCAGCCAGGACAGGGCCGGGGAGCTGTTTTTT
TRBV4-1,TRBD2,TRBJ2-5,NA,CASSQGVGGAPFKTQYF,TGCGCCAGCAGCCAAGGGGTCGGGGGGGCTCCCTTTAAGACCCAGTACTTC
TRBV7-9,NA,TRBJ1-5,NA,CASSFSGSNQPQHF,TGTGCCAGCAGCTTTTCAGGTAGCAATCAGCCCCAGCATTTT
TRBV7-3,NA,TRBJ1-1,few,CASSHGSDTEAFF,TGTGCCAGCAGCCATGGCTCTGACACTGAAGCTTTCTTT
TRBV7-8,TRBD2,TRBJ2-4,NA,CASSLYGLAGGIAKNIQYF,TGTGCCAGCAGCTTATACGGACTAGCGGGGGGAATAGCCAAAAACATTCAGTACTTC
TRBV11-2,NA,TRBJ1-3,NA,CASSLAIDTIYF,TGTGCCAGCAGCTTAGCAATAGACACCATATATTTT
TRBV5-1,TRBD1,TRBJ2-5,NA,CASSPGTGTFQETQYF,TGCGCCAGCAGCCCAGGGACAGGGACTTTCCAAGAGACCCAGTACTTC
TRBV7-9,NA,TRBJ1-2,NA,CASSSGRRNSYGCTF,TGTGCCAGCAGCTCCGGGCGGAGGAATAGTTATGGCTGCACCTTC
TRBV3-1/TRBV3-2,NA,TRBJ1-1,NA,CASSQDGRGNEAFF,TGTGCCAGCAGCCAAGATGGTCGGGGGAATGAAGCTTTCTTT
TRBV28,TRBD1,TRBJ1-5,few,CASSVGQVSNQPQHF,TGTGCCAGCAGTGTTGGACAGGTTAGCAATCAGCCCCAGCATTTT
TRBV7-6,TRBD1,TRBJ1-6,NA,CASSLRDRDNSPLHF,TGTGCCAGCAGCTTAAGGGACAGAGATAATTCACCCCTCCACTTT
TRBV7-9,TRBD2,TRBJ2-1,NA,CASSQGLAGHNEQFF,TGTGCCAGCAGCCAGGGGCTAGCGGGGCACAATGAGCAGTTCTTC
TRBV30,TRBD1,TRBJ1-5,NA,CAFGQGGQPQHF,TGTGCCTTTGGACAGGGAGGTCAGCCCCAGCATTTT
TRBV20-1,NA,TRBJ1-1,NA,CSARLLSEAFF,TGCAGTGCTAGACTCCTATCTGAAGCTTTCTTT
TRBV7-9,TRBD1,TRBJ1-4,NA,CASSSDYRGLPNEKLFF,TGTGCCAGCAGCTCAGACTACAGGGGTTTGCCTAATGAAAAACTGTTTTTT
TRBV30,NA,TRBJ1-1,few,CAWSASDRMKAFF,TGTGCCTGGAGTGCCTCTGACAGGATGAAAGCTTTCTTT
TRBV10-1,TRBD2,TRBJ2-7,NA,CASSGTPGGYEQYF,TGCGCCAGCAGTGGGACTCCGGGGGGCTACGAGCAGTACTTC
TRBV27,TRBD1,TRBJ1-2,NA,CASSPGPGTVNYGYTF,TGTGCCAGCAGTCCGGGTCCCGGGACAGTTAACTATGGCTACACCTTC
TRBV6-5,NA,TRBJ1-5,NA,CASSYSGSGSNQPQHF,TGTGCCAGCAGTTACTCAGGGAGCGGGAGCAATCAGCCCCAGCATTTT
TRBV4-2,NA,TRBJ1-1,NA,CASSQDRGGAFGTEAFF,TGTGCCAGCAGCCAAGATAGGGGGGGGGCCTTCGGAACTGAAGCTTTCTTT
TRBV27,TRBD2,TRBJ2-1,NA,CASSASAGDSYNEQFF,TGTGCCAGCAGTGCTAGTGCGGGAGACTCCTACAATGAGCAGTTCTTC
TRBV3-1/TRBV3-2,NA,TRBJ1-2,NA,CASSRANGDNDYGYTF,TGTGCCAGCAGCCGAGCTAACGGGGACAACGACTATGGCTACACCTTC
TRBV5-6,NA,TRBJ2-7,NA,CASSSEYEQYF,TGTGCCAGCAGCTCGGAGTACGAGCAGTACTTC
TRBV28,TRBD1,TRBJ2-7,NA,CASSLFQGVGTYEQYF,TGTGCCAGCAGTTTGTTCCAGGGGGTTGGGACCTACGAGCAGTACTTC
TRBV19,NA,TRBJ1-5,NA,CASSIGTGQPQHF,TGTGCCAGTAGTATAGGTACAGGGCAGCCCCAGCATTTT
TRBV7-9,NA,TRBJ2-5,NA,CASSLVGGQETQYF,TGTGCCAGCAGCCTCGTCGGAGGACAAGAGACCCAGTACTTC
TRBV6-5,NA,TRBJ1-5,NA,CASTRGGRGQPQHF,TGTGCCAGCACCCGGGGGGGGAGAGGTCAGCCCCAGCATTTT
TRBV14,NA,TRBJ2-7,NA,CASSLRGRTYEQYF,TGTGCCAGCAGCCTCAGGGGGAGGACCTACGAGCAGTACTTC
TRBV19,NA,TRBJ2-5,NA,CASKLQGQETQYF,TGTGCCAGCAAGCTCCAGGGTCAAGAGACCCAGTACTTC
TRBV9,NA,TRBJ1-2,NA,CASSVAQGRYGYTF,TGTGCCAGCAGCGTAGCTCAGGGGAGATATGGCTACACCTTC
TRBV27,NA,TRBJ2-1,once,CASSRRQVYNEQFF,TGTGCCAGCAGTCGGCGACAGGTATACAATGAGCAGTTCTTC
TRBV2,TRBD1,TRBJ1-3,NA,CASRKDRVDSGNTIYF,TGTGCCAGCCGGAAGGACAGGGTGGACTCTGGAAACACCATATATTTT
TRBV5-1,TRBD2,TRBJ2-3,NA,CASSLAGETDTQYF,TGCGCCAGCAGCTTAGCGGGGGAGACAGATACGCAGTATTTT